The clone carrying this TCR beta chain was seen just once. The source of the sample is a study of blood T cell repertoires in COVID-19. About the study: Whether acute or convalescent, the COVID-19 samples came from the United States, Italy and Spain. Nucleic acid was either cDNA or gDNA, and it came from T cells, B-cell-depleted T cells, or PBMCs.

The method was immunoSEQ multiplex PCR; TCRdb's version includes in-frame clones alone and lacks a portion of them. The data contain 200,000 to 250,000 clones, around 83% of them singletons. The sample comprised peripheral blood. The receptor's source is a man aged 35 to 55 with acute or convalescent COVID-19.

For the CDR3, the DNA is TGCAGTGCTAGTAGTACGGTAGCTAACTATGGCTACACCTTC. Its protein product is CSASSTVANYGYTF. J is TRBJ1-2 and V is TRBV20-1, with D unclear. The germline V gene encodes CDR1 DFQATT and CDR2 SNEGSKA (reference sequence). The CDR3 totals 14 residues. V lost 3 bases and J lost 0, with 11 bases in between.